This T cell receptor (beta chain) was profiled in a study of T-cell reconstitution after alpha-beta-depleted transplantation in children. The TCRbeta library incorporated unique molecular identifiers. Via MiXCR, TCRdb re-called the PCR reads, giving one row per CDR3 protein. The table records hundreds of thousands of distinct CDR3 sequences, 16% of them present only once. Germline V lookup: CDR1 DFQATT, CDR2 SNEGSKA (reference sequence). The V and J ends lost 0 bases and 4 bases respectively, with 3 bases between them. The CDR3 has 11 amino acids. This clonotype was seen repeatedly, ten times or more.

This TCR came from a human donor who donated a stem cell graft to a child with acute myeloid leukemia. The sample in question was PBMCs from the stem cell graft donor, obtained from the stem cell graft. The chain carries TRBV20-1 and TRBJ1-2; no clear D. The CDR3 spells CSARDPYGYTF. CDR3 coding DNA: TGCAGTGCTAGAGACCCCTATGGCTACACCTTC.